Listed below are T cell receptor beta chains from one sample, sequenced in a study of blood T cell repertoires in COVID-19. Profiled with immunoSEQ multiplex PCR; TCRdb holds only in-frame clones, not every one. The sample holds roughly 55,000 clones, over 75% seen once. The material sequenced was peripheral blood. These receptors were obtained from a human donor in a cohort sampled during active COVID-19. Each CDR3 is given with its conserved first and last residue. Fields, in order: V gene, J gene, clone size, D gene, CDR3 DNA, CDR3 protein. A D gene is named only where the DNA matches it firmly. Where a row states a size, it is once, few, many or the class of an expanded clone; other rows omit it.

TRBV19,TRBJ2-1,few,-,TGTGCCAGTAGTATAGGAGGGGGGGACAATGAGCAGTTCTTC,CASSIGGGDNEQFF
TRBV7-6,TRBJ2-7,-,TRBD2,TGTGCCAGCAGCCCAGGGACTAGTAGCTACGAGCAGTACTTC,CASSPGTSSYEQYF
TRBV7-9,TRBJ2-5,-,-,TGTGCCAGCAGCTTAGTGTCGGGCAGGGGAATCACCCAGTACTTC,CASSLVSGRGITQYF
TRBV5-5,TRBJ2-2,-,-,TGTGCCAGCAGCTTCGCAGGGGAGAACACCGGGGAGCTGTTTTTT,CASSFAGENTGELFF
TRBV6-2/TRBV6-3,TRBJ1-2,-,-,TGTGCCAGCAGTTATGTCATGGGCTACACCTTC,CASSYVMGYTF
TRBV21-1,TRBJ1-2,-,-,TGTGCCAGCAGCAACCAGGGGGTGGGCTACACCTTC,CASSNQGVGYTF
TRBV4-1,TRBJ1-4,-,TRBD1,TGCGCCAGCAGCCAAAACGACAGGGGCGGTAGGGAAAAACTGTTTTTT,CASSQNDRGGREKLFF
TRBV6-2/TRBV6-3,TRBJ2-3,-,TRBD1,TGTGCCAGCAGTCCGGTACGGACAGGGGCGTCCTCAGATACGCAGTATTTT,CASSPVRTGASSDTQYF
TRBV4-3,TRBJ1-4,-,-,TGCGCCAGCAGCCAAACGCAGAATGAAAAACTGTTTTTT,CASSQTQNEKLFF
TRBV3-1/TRBV3-2,TRBJ2-1,-,-,TGTGCCAGCAAAGGACTATCCTCATTTGGGGGTGAGCAGTTCTTC,CASKGLSSFGGEQFF
TRBV3-1/TRBV3-2,TRBJ2-7,once,-,TGTGCCAGCAGCCAAGATCTAGGGGGGGCGTGGGAGCAGTACTTC,CASSQDLGGAWEQYF
TRBV29-1,TRBJ1-5,-,-,TGCAGCGTCGGAACAGGCGATCAGCCCCAGCATTTT,CSVGTGDQPQHF
TRBV15,TRBJ2-7,-,-,TGTGCCACCAGCAGCGGGGTTGTCTACGAGCAGTACTTC,CATSSGVVYEQYF
TRBV27,TRBJ2-1,-,-,TGTGCCAGCAGTTTTCGTAGCGGAGAGCAGTTCTTC,CASSFRSGEQFF
TRBV19,TRBJ2-4,-,-,TGTGCCAGTACCCGGACTGGCGCCAAAAACATTCAGTACTTC,CASTRTGAKNIQYF
TRBV5-6,TRBJ1-5,-,-,TGTGCCAGCGGAACGGGGTTATCTGGTCAGCCCCAGCATTTT,CASGTGLSGQPQHF
TRBV5-4,TRBJ2-5,-,TRBD1,TGTGCCAGCAGCAGCCCCACAGGGGGCGCCCGTGGGGGGACCCAGTACTTC,CASSSPTGGARGGTQYF
TRBV7-6,TRBJ2-6,-,-,TGTGCCAGCAGCTTAGACCCAGGGGTGGGGGCCAACGTCCTGACTTTC,CASSLDPGVGANVLTF
TRBV18,TRBJ2-1,-,TRBD2,TGTGCCAGCTCACCCGGGCGGCGGGAGAGCTCCTACAATGAGCAGTTCTTC,CASSPGRRESSYNEQFF
TRBV19,TRBJ2-7,-,TRBD2,TGTGCCAGTAGTCCCGGGACTAGCTTCCACGAGCAGTACTTC,CASSPGTSFHEQYF
TRBV27,TRBJ2-7,-,-,TGTGCCAGCATGAGGGGGGGAGTTTCGGGCGAGCAGTACTTC,CASMRGGVSGEQYF
TRBV24-1,TRBJ2-3,-,-,TGTGCCACCAGTGATCTCCGGGTTGATCCAGATACGCAGTATTTT,CATSDLRVDPDTQYF
TRBV7-2,TRBJ2-7,-,TRBD2,TGTGCCAGCAGCAGGACTAGCGGGAGTCGCGAGCAGTACTTC,CASSRTSGSREQYF
TRBV19,TRBJ2-5,-,TRBD2,TGTGCCAGTAGACTAGCGGCCTCTCAAGAGACCCAGTACTTC,CASRLAASQETQYF
TRBV24-1,TRBJ2-2,-,-,TGTGCCACCAGTGAGGCAGTACTAAACACCGGGGAGCTGTTTTTT,CATSEAVLNTGELFF
TRBV29-1,TRBJ2-7,-,-,TGCAGCGTATTGGGGCTCGAACAGGGTAGCCTTTACGAGCAGTACTTC,CSVLGLEQGSLYEQYF
TRBV7-9,TRBJ1-6,-,TRBD1,TGTGCCAGCAGCTTAGACACAGGGGGAAATTCACCCCTCCACTTT,CASSLDTGGNSPLHF
TRBV9,TRBJ1-6,many,-,TGTGCCAGCAGCTCCCGCGGTAGTTCACCCCTCCACTTT,CASSSRGSSPLHF
TRBV3-1/TRBV3-2,TRBJ2-1,-,TRBD2,TGTGCCAGCAGCCAAGATCGGGTTAGCGGGAGGGCAGGAAATGAGCAGTTCTTC,CASSQDRVSGRAGNEQFF
TRBV5-4,TRBJ2-3,-,TRBD2,TGTGCCAGCACCAGCCCCCCGACTAGCGGGAGGGTCACAGATACGCAGTATTTT,CASTSPPTSGRVTDTQYF
TRBV4-3,TRBJ2-5,-,-,TGCGCCAGCAGCCAAGAAAGGCGAGAGGGAATGTATGGGGAGACCCAGTACTTC,CASSQERREGMYGETQYF
TRBV2,TRBJ2-7,-,-,TGTGCCAGCACCCCGGGGGCCTACGAGCAGTACTTC,CASTPGAYEQYF
TRBV7-9,TRBJ2-4,-,TRBD2,TGTGCCAGCAGCTCGACGACTAGCGGGAGGGCCAGCTTC,CASSSTTSGRASF
TRBV28,TRBJ2-1,once,-,TGTGCCAGCAGTGGGACAGGGGGAAGGATAGCGGGAGGATGGTTTGAGCAGTTCTTC,CASSGTGGRIAGGWFEQFF
TRBV30,TRBJ1-2,-,-,TGTGCCTGGCATCCGTCGGGCGGGGGTGGCTACACCTTC,CAWHPSGGGGYTF
TRBV5-1,TRBJ2-1,-,TRBD2,TGCGCCAGCAGCTCCCGCTTAGCGGGAGCCTACAATGAGCAGTTCTTC,CASSSRLAGAYNEQFF
TRBV19,TRBJ2-4,-,-,TGTGCCAGTAGTCTAGGGGAGTGGGACATTCAGTACTTC,CASSLGEWDIQYF
TRBV19,TRBJ2-2,-,TRBD2,TGTGCCAGTAGTATTCCCACACTAGCGGGACTCACCGGGGAGCTGTTTTTT,CASSIPTLAGLTGELFF
TRBV9,TRBJ2-1,-,TRBD1,TGTGCCAGCAGCCAGCTGGGACAGGCTAATGAGCAGTTCTTC,CASSQLGQANEQFF
TRBV27,TRBJ2-4,once,TRBD1,TGTGCCAGCAGAACAGGGACAGCGCGAGCCAAAAACATTCAGTACTTC,CASRTGTARAKNIQYF